This T cell receptor (beta chain) was sequenced for a study of OX40 agonist ivuxolimab in advanced cancers. Study-level information: Patients took ivuxolimab, an agonistic anti-OX40 (CD134) antibody. The study's findings and limits: Clonal expansion was among the lowest in partial responders at 0.1-3.0 mg/kg, especially CD8+. There was clonal expansion of CD4+ and CD8+ blood T cells by week 6 at 0.1 to 3.0 mg/kg.

As concerns this clone: Its antigen is undetermined.

Blood was sampled at baseline, cycle 4 day 1, and cycle 7 day 1. Using immunoSEQ multiplex PCR, the repertoire was profiled, and TCRdb retains in-frame clones only, with some absent. The sample has about 92,000 clones, approximately 91% seen once. V lost 7 bases to trimming and J lost 3 bases, with 13 bases between them. CDR1 MNHNS and CDR2 SASEGT come from the germline V gene. This CDR3 is built from 14 residues. The starting material was CD4+ or CD8+ T cells sorted from blood, obtained in a trial of the OX40 agonist ivuxolimab. The clonotype was recovered from an adult with an advanced solid tumor such as melanoma, head and neck, liver or kidney cancer. The genes are TRBV6-1 and TRBJ1-5; D possibly corresponds to TRBD1 (6 bases). The CDR3: CASTWSGDNQPQHF. The DNA for the CDR3 is TGTGCCAGCACGTGGTCAGGGGACAATCAGCCCCAGCATTTT.